This T cell receptor beta chain was sequenced in a study of T cell changes during pregnancy in multiple sclerosis. The data were produced by immunoSEQ multiplex PCR, yet TCRdb's version contains in-frame clones alone and is incomplete. The sample records 35,000 or so clones, 89% being singletons. The length of the CDR3 is 15 residues. Germline-derived CDR1 and CDR2 are SNHLY and FYNNEI. V was clipped by 3 bases and J by 0 bases, with 12 bases between them. This clonotype originated in a female donor with multiple sclerosis, enrolled in a pregnancy study. The J gene is TRBJ2-7, the V gene TRBV2; D remains ambiguous. The sequenced sample was CD8+ T cells from peripheral blood mononuclear cells, obtained in the third trimester of pregnancy. The CDR3 coding sequence is TGTGCCAGCAGTGACACTCCGAGCTTCTCCTACGAGCAGTACTTC. Protein product: CASSDTPSFSYEQYF.